The 27 T cell receptor beta chains presented below share a single source sample, sequenced in a study of blood T cells in healthy people across ages (dated by TCRdb to about 2015). Receptors were amplified or captured by 5' RACE. Reads for this sample came from an Illumina HiSeq 2500. A second PCR of about 6 to 12 cycles was performed with a sample-barcoded 5' primer and a J-beta primer mix. The public reads were reprocessed in TCRdb via fastp at Q25 and MiXCR, keeping in-frame beta chains. A single entry per CDR3 protein holds the most common genes and DNA from its merged rows. The sample table contains about a million distinct CDR3 sequences; only one count was recorded for about two fifths of them. The top ten hold 10% to 15% of the sample. Sequenced input: blood. All receptors come from a man aged 18 to 29 in good health.

The J gene is TRBJ1-5, the V gene TRBV6-6; 7 bases align to TRBD1. V shed 6 bases, J shed 2 bases, and the junction held 10 bases outside the gene matches. This CDR3 is 16 amino acids long. Per the germline V gene, CDR1 is MNHNY and CDR2 is SVGAGI (reference sequence). CDR3 residues: CASSVMTGQGNQPQHF. DNA for the CDR3: TGTGCCAGCAGCGTAATGACAGGGCAAGGCAATCAGCCCCAGCATTTT.

The J gene is TRBJ1-2, the V gene TRBV5-1, with 7 bases matching TRBD1. The ends lost 4 bases at V and 6 bases at J; junction bases unmatched: 9. Germline V CDR1 and CDR2: SGHRS, YFSETQ. The CDR3 loop spans 14 amino acids. The CDR3 coding sequence is TGCGCCAGCAGCCAGCCGCAGGGGGAAGATGGCTACACCTTC. It encodes CASSQPQGEDGYTF.

The V and J genes are TRBV29-1 and TRBJ1-1; the D gene is possibly TRBD1 (6 bases). The CDR3 sequence is 12 residues long. V dropped 5 bases and J dropped 7 bases, with 14 bases sitting between them. Germline assignment: CDR1 SQVTM and CDR2 ANQGSEA. CDR3 in DNA: TGCAGCGTTCGCACGGGGGCTGGTGAAGCTTTCTTT. Protein: CSVRTGAGEAFF.

The V and J genes are TRBV7-2 and TRBJ2-1; 8 bases align to TRBD2. This CDR3 has 12 residues. Trimming took 8 bases from V and 3 from J; bases not matched to a gene: 0. The germline V gene has CDR1 SGHTA and CDR2 FQGNSA. CDR3 in amino acids: CASGTSYNEQFF. The CDR3 region has the DNA TGTGCCAGCGGGACTAGCTACAATGAGCAGTTCTTC.

A remark on this clonotype: The junction does not match germline at one end; this may be a read error. V gene TRBV7-2 combines with J gene TRBJ2-1; 13 bases are a match to TRBD2. Looked up from germline, CDR1 is SGHTA and CDR2 is FQGNSA. The CDR3 runs 17 residues. The CDR3 nucleotides read TGTGCCAGCAGCCTAGCGAAACTAGCGGGGGGGCGCAATGAGCAGTTCTTC. Protein product: CASSLAKLAGGRNEQFF. The full variable domain, rest sourced from reference TRBV7-2 and TRBJ2-1, is GAGVSQSPSNKVTEKGKDVELRCDPISGHTALYWYRQSLGQGLEFLIYFQGNSAPDKSGLPSDRFSAERTGGSVSTLTIQRTQQEDSAVYLCASSLAKLAGGRNEQFFGPGTRLTVL.

This clonotype was detected only a few times. The chain is built from TRBV14 and TRBJ1-2; 7 nucleotides line up with TRBD1. J lost 6 bases, V lost 0 bases, and 4 bases had no gene match. The length of the CDR3 is 14 residues. The germline gives CDR1 SGHDN, CDR2 FVKESK. The CDR3 here is CASSQDYRGNGYTF. The DNA for the CDR3 is TGTGCCAGCAGCCAAGATTACAGGGGTAATGGCTACACCTTC.

This chain links TRBV7-9 with TRBJ2-1; D unresolved. The CDR3 spans 17 residues. Germline V gives CDR1 SEHNR, CDR2 FQNEAQ (reference sequence). Trimming removed 0 bases at V and 3 bases at J, with 15 bases between. The CDR3 sequence is CASSLATGYTNYNEQFF. The CDR3 nucleotides read TGTGCCAGCAGCTTAGCGACCGGCTACACTAACTACAATGAGCAGTTCTTC. Combining the CDR3 with reference TRBV7-9 and TRBJ2-1 gives the whole variable domain DTGVSQNPRHKITKRGQNVTFRCDPISEHNRLYWYRQTLGQGPEFLTYFQNEAQLEKSRLLSDRFSAERPKGSFSTLEIQRTEQGDSAMYLCASSLATGYTNYNEQFFGPGTRLTVL.

This clonotype occurred a few times. V usage is TRBV20-1 and J usage is TRBJ1-2; unclear D gene. Germline V lookup: CDR1 DFQATT, CDR2 SNEGSKA (reference sequence). The CDR3 contains 12 residues. Trimming removed 1 base at V and 8 bases at J, with 11 bases between. CDR3 sequence reads: CSARGSSRGYTF. The CDR3 DNA sequence: TGCAGTGCTAGAGGTAGCAGCCGGGGCTACACCTTC.

This clonotype was observed a few times. This chain links TRBV4-3 with TRBJ1-6; D unresolved. In germline, CDR1 is LGHNA, CDR2 YSLEER. Trimming removed 1 base from V and 4 bases from J, with 11 bases in between. CDR3 length equals 16 residues. CDR3 nucleotides: TGCGCCAGCAGCCAAGGCGGAACAGCTTATAATTCACCCCTCCACTTT. Protein product: CASSQGGTAYNSPLHF.

This clonotype has more than one count but fewer than ten. The CDR3 DNA reads as TGTGCCAGCTCTCCTCAGGCCACGCAAGAGACCCAGTACTTC. Amino acid sequence: CASSPQATQETQYF. This chain connects TRBV18 to TRBJ2-5; D not resolved. Germline V gives CDR1 KGHSH, CDR2 LQKENI. The CDR3 covers 14 residues. Trimming pared 6 bases from V and 2 bases from J, leaving 13 bases between.

This clonotype was counted only a few times. The rearrangement joins TRBV7-2 to TRBJ2-3, with D possibly being TRBD1 (6 bases). The V gene's germline CDR1 is SGHTA and CDR2 FQGNSA. This CDR3 contains 16 residues. Trimming left V 6 bases short and J 0 bases short, with 16 bases between. The CDR3 DNA reads TGTGCCAGCAGGGCCGTCGGACAGTCTAGCACAGATACGCAGTATTTT. Its translation is CASRAVGQSSTDTQYF.

The CDR3 coding sequence is TGTGCCAGCAGTAACTTACAGGGAAGGGGCTACACCTTC. Translation: CASSNLQGRGYTF. This sequence joins TRBV6-6 and TRBJ1-2, with D perhaps matching TRBD1 (6 bases). Deletions cut 5 bases from V and 8 bases from J, with 15 bases between. Germline-derived CDR1 and CDR2 are MNHNY and SVGAGI (reference sequence). This CDR3 spans 13 amino acids.

The chain couples TRBV6-6 to TRBJ1-1, with D tentatively TRBD1 (5 bases). The germline V gene encodes CDR1 MNHNY and CDR2 SVGAGI (reference sequence). The CDR3 runs to 13 residues. Trimming cost V 7 bases and J 4 bases, with 13 bases left between them. For the CDR3, the DNA is TGTGCCAGCAATCAGGGCGCCGGCACTGAAGCTTTCTTT. As protein: CASNQGAGTEAFF.

This clonotype was observed a handful of times. V usage is TRBV9 and J usage is TRBJ2-5; 7 nucleotides line up with TRBD1. CDR1 and CDR2 (germline): SGDLS, YYNGEE. This CDR3 is built from 15 residues. Trimming cost V 4 bases and J 4 bases; bases outside gene matches: 10. Here the CDR3 reads CASSSQDRAVETQYF. The CDR3 nucleotides are TGTGCCAGCAGCTCCCAAGACAGGGCGGTAGAGACCCAGTACTTC.

CDR3 protein: CASSTADRNTEAFF. In DNA, the CDR3 is TGCGCCAGCAGCACAGCCGATAGGAACACTGAAGCTTTCTTT. The chain carries TRBV5-1 and TRBJ1-1; D gene unclear. The CDR3 covers 14 residues. Per the germline V gene, CDR1 is SGHRS and CDR2 is YFSETQ. Trimming removed 4 bases from V and 1 base from J, with 11 bases in between.

The chain employs TRBV10-3 and TRBJ2-3; the match to TRBD2 covers 12 bases. This CDR3 spans 17 amino acids. Germline lookup yields CDR1 ENHRY and CDR2 SYGVKD. Trimming removed 0 bases from V and 5 bases from J; junction bases left unmatched: 6. The CDR3: CAISESLAGGPVDTQYF. The CDR3 DNA sequence: TGTGCCATCAGTGAGTCGCTAGCGGGGGGGCCCGTAGATACGCAGTATTTT.

The genes are TRBV24-1 and TRBJ2-3; 7 nucleotides agree with TRBD1. The length of the CDR3 is 14 residues. Germline V gene sequence: CDR1 KGHDR, CDR2 SFDVKD. V dropped 5 bases and J dropped 4; count of bases not matched to a gene: 5. CDR3 in amino acids: CATSGPGTADTQYF. The CDR3 coding sequence is TGTGCCACCAGTGGCCCAGGGACAGCAGATACGCAGTATTTT.

In its sample, this clonotype was seen many times. The rearrangement links TRBV12-3 or TRBV12-4 to TRBJ2-1; 7 bases map to TRBD1. The CDR3 has 15 amino acids. Losses at the gene ends were 2 bases for V and 8 bases for J; bases not matched to a gene: 9. CDR3 amino acids: CASSLLSQGEHEQFF. The CDR3 nucleotides are TGTGCCAGCAGTTTATTGTCCCAGGGGGAGCATGAGCAGTTCTTC.

The chain links TRBV2 to TRBJ1-5, with D uncertain. The CDR3 length is 13 residues. The germline V gene has CDR1 SNHLY and CDR2 FYNNEI. The V end was cut by 7 bases, the J end by 7 bases, with 14 bases between. CDR3 nucleotides: TGTGCCAGCAACATTCAAATCGGGCAGCCCCAGCATTTT. Amino acid sequence: CASNIQIGQPQHF.

This clonotype has just a few counts. The chain joins TRBV7-2 to TRBJ2-5, with 7 bases that match TRBD2. The V gene end was trimmed by 1 base and the J gene end by 11 bases; junction bases not matched to a gene: 1. This CDR3 region has 11 residues. Germline-derived CDR1 and CDR2 are SGHTA and FQGNSA. CDR3 DNA sequence: TGTGCCAGCAGCTTAGTCGGGGGGCAGTACTTC. It encodes CASSLVGGQYF.

This clonotype was counted only a few times. The V call is TRBV7-2, the J call TRBJ2-1, with D perhaps TRBD2 (6 bases). V lost 0 bases and J 5 bases, leaving 11 bases between the germline ends. Germline assignment: CDR1 SGHTA and CDR2 FQGNSA. This CDR3 has 15 residues. The CDR3 coding sequence is TGTGCCAGCAGCTTAGCGCGGGACTTCCACAATGAGCAGTTCTTC. Protein sequence: CASSLARDFHNEQFF.

This chain connects TRBV6-2 or TRBV6-3 to TRBJ2-6, with D uncertain. V was clipped by 7 bases and J by 4 bases, with 14 bases between them. Germline V gene sequence: CDR1 MNHEY, CDR2 SVGEGT. The CDR3 contains 15 residues. CDR3 DNA: TGTGCCAGCACAGGATACCCCCTAGGGGCCAACGTCCTGACTTTC. It specifies CASTGYPLGANVLTF.

The sample holds a few counts of this clonotype. The V call is TRBV7-8, the J call TRBJ2-3; the D is unclear. The germline V and J ends were trimmed by 1 base and 0 bases, with 8 bases remaining between them. Germline V CDR1 and CDR2: SGHVS, FQNEAQ. This CDR3 spans 15 amino acids. The CDR3 region is CASSLVAVSTDTQYF. CDR3 sequence (DNA): TGTGCCAGCAGCTTAGTGGCAGTTAGCACAGATACGCAGTATTTT.

As to this clonotype: Just one base apart from a much larger clone, this may be a read error. V and J are TRBV7-2 and TRBJ1-1; TRBD1 matches at 9 bases. There are 13 residues in the CDR3. CDR1 is SGHTA, CDR2 FQGNSA, per germline. The ends lost 5 bases at V and 12 bases at J; junction bases unmatched: 10. CDR3 residues: CASSIHRTGETFF. The CDR3 DNA reads as TGTGCCAGCAGCATCCACCGGACAGGGGAGACTTTCTTT. The full variable domain, completed using reference TRBV7-2 and TRBJ1-1, is GAGVSQSPSNKVTEKGKDVELRCDPISGHTALYWYRQSLGQGLEFLIYFQGNSAPDKSGLPSDRFSAERTGGSVSTLTIQRTQQEDSAVYLCASSIHRTGETFFGQGTRLTVV.

To note about this clonotype: Possible read error: a much larger clone is one base away. The CDR3, as DNA: TGTGCCAGCAGTTACTCGTACAGGAACACTGAAGCTTTCTTT. As protein: CASSYSYRNTEAFF. This rearrangement joins TRBV6-5 to TRBJ1-1; unclear D gene. Trimming cost V 0 bases and J 1 base, with 6 bases left between them. Germline V CDR1 and CDR2: MNHEY, SVGAGI. This CDR3 is built from 14 residues.

This clonotype appeared a single time. Relative to the germline gene, one junction end is altered; a read error may explain this. This chain uses TRBV5-1 with TRBJ1-1; TRBD1 matches 7 bases. The CDR3 covers 16 residues. Per germline, CDR1 SGHRS and CDR2 YFSETQ. The CDR3 sequence is CVSSLLTGSMNTEAFF. As DNA, the CDR3 is TGCGTCAGCAGCTTGCTGACAGGGTCCATGAACACTGAAGCTTTCTTT. The complete variable domain, with remaining parts taken from reference TRBV5-1 and TRBJ1-1, reads KAGVTQTPRYLIKTRGQQVTLSCSPISGHRSVSWYQQTPGQGLQFLFEYFSETQRNKGNFPGRFSGRQFSNSRSEMNVSTLELGDSALYLCVSSLLTGSMNTEAFFGQGTRLTVV.

This clonotype showed up just a few times. The genes are TRBV3-1 and TRBJ1-6, with a weak D call TRBD1 (5 bases). The CDR3 is 15 amino acids. Trimming shortened V by 1 base and J by 7 bases, and 11 bases separated the two germline ends. CDR1 LGHDT and CDR2 YNNKEL come from the germline V gene (reference sequence). CDR3 coding DNA: TGTGCCAGCAGCCAAGGGTCAGGGTCAAATTCACCCCTCCACTTT. Translating it yields CASSQGSGSNSPLHF.